Following are 3 T cell receptor beta chains from one sample sequenced in a study of response to subunit inactivated influenza vaccine. TCRdb reprocessed the RT-PCR reads via MiXCR and lists one record per CDR3 protein. The repertoire has 710,000 or so distinct CDR3 sequences, around 16% of them found once; the top ten carry 11%. The sequences come from PBMCs from blood, collected 11 to 12 days after vaccination. These receptors came from a man aged 50-59 years who received an inactivated influenza vaccine.

This clonotype was detected only a few times. V and J are TRBV2 and TRBJ1-1; TRBD1 matches at 8 bases. With V trimmed by 4 bases and J by 6 bases, 10 bases remained unmatched. The V gene's germline CDR1 is SNHLY and CDR2 FYNNEI. The CDR3 consists of 15 residues. CDR3: CASSVPGTGWPEAFF. DNA of the CDR3: TGTGCCAGCAGTGTTCCCGGGACAGGTTGGCCTGAAGCTTTCTTT.

This clonotype was found a few times. The junction shows a germline mismatch at one end, possibly a read error. The genes are TRBV7-7 and TRBJ2-1; no clear D gene. The CDR3 length is 14 residues. CDR1 is SSHAT, CDR2 FNYEAQ, per germline (reference sequence). CDR3 in amino acids: CASSHDGAIGEQFF. The CDR3 DNA sequence: TGTGCTAGCAGCCACGATGGTGCCATCGGTGAGCAGTTCTTC. Full variable domain (missing parts from reference TRBV7-7 and TRBJ2-1): GAGVSQSPRYKVTKRGQDVTLRCDPISSHATLYWYQQALGQGPEFLTYFNYEAQPDKSGLPSDRFSAERPEGSISTLTIQRTEQRDSAMYRCASSHDGAIGEQFFGPGTRLTVL.

A note on this clonotype: This may be a read error: a much more frequent sequence differs by one nucleotide. The V gene is TRBV6-6, the J gene TRBJ1-1; no definite D call. Germline V gives CDR1 MNHNY, CDR2 SVGAGI (reference sequence). The V gene lost 7 bases and the J gene lost 4 bases, with 16 bases spanning the gap. This CDR3 region has 14 residues. Here the CDR3 reads CASKPLRSGTEAFF. The CDR3 nucleotides are TGTGCCAGCAAACCCCTACGGTCGGGCACTGAAGCTTTCTTT.